This T cell receptor beta chain was sequenced in a study of T cell responses to AZD1222 COVID-19 vaccine (dated by TCRdb to the early 2020s). With regard to the full study: AZD1222 recipients with second doses at about 4 weeks or about 12 weeks were pooled, because spike-specific TCR depth and breadth did not differ between schedules. A total of just over 230 trial participants underwent TCR sequencing, of whom roughly 210 had received two doses of AZD1222 and 26 had received two doses of the MenACWY control vaccine. Trial participants were enrolled into age subgroups of 18-55, 56-69 and 70-plus years, which contained about 160, 30 and 59 TCR-sequenced participants, respectively. On the study overall, not on this receptor specifically: The 56-69-year group was small, and its depth increase did not reach significance, likely because of low power. A significant rise in spike-specific TCR breadth and depth was observed after two AZD1222 doses relative to day 0 and relative to MenACWY recipients. Vaccine-associated CD4 TCRs spanned the whole spike protein, with dominant responses in regions 160-218 and 743-854. Reportedly, close to half of the unique spike-specific TCRs recognized epitopes lying outside the regions that are mutated in the B.1.351 and B.1.1.7 variants. Participants were mostly white British and included more females than males, and it was suggested by the authors that clonal diversity may have been underestimated. Because no day 14 peak-response samples were available, repertoires were characterized only after the peak T cell response. Conclusions about previously exposed vaccinees are limited because only six or seven AZD1222 recipients were SARS-CoV-2 seropositive at baseline.

V and J are truncated by 1 base and 3 bases respectively, leaving an intervening sequence of 15 bases. The CDR3, from cysteine to phenylalanine, totals 17 residues. Only the CDR3 region is kept as DNA, spanning 51 bases read in frame from base 1. From a lookup of the germline V gene, CDR1 and CDR2 are KGHDR and SFDVKD. This clone was recorded a few times. The antigen it binds to is not known. Base quality data are lacking; no much larger clone is found one base away. The CDR3 regions of human TCRbeta chains were analyzed by immunosequencing. Processing in the source paper ran as follows. TCRs in the repertoires were compared against a reference library of SARS-CoV-2-specific TCRs that had been generated with the MIRA antigen-specificity platform. Breadth was defined as the fraction of unique TCRs that were SARS-CoV-2-associated. Depth was defined as the fraction of total T cells that were SARS-CoV-2-associated. Using the MIRA data, each spike-specific TCR was assigned both to the spike region to which the TCR was reactive and to a CD4 or CD8 class. Log10-transformed breadth and depth values were compared by one-way ANOVA with Sidak's multiple comparisons tests. In TCRdb, the immuneACCESS table is reduced to in-frame sequences with V and J assigned. These tables do not hold every clone; where another copy was compared, an unresolved V gene accounts for under half, and the others remain unexplained. The DNA gave D and trimming, while V, J and clone size come from that table. This sample lists roughly 110,000 clones; roughly 90% were detected once. The ten largest make up roughly 4.3% of the sample.

The sample's time point label, decoded: baseline before first vaccination. Samples from vaccinated people were obtained from the UK trials COV001 and COV002, which included a single-blind randomized controlled phase 2/3 trial of AZD1222 (ChAdOx1 nCoV-19) in healthy adults. For TCRbeta chain sequencing, PBMC samples from trial participants were taken at day 0 and at day 28 after the second dose. This specimen was peripheral blood, taken on day 0 of AZD1222 vaccination. The source of this sequence is an adult in good health. Recombination connected TRBV24-1 to TRBJ1-5; tentative D gene TRBD1, with 6 bases matching. Here the CDR3 is given as CATSDFERGEDNQPQHF. In nucleotides, the sequence is TGTGCCACCAGTGATTTTGAGAGGGGGGAAGACAATCAGCCCCAGCATTTT.